This T cell receptor (beta chain) was sequenced in a study of spatial heterogeneity in lung cancer. Study outcomes and limitations: Within tumors, counts of expanded alpha and beta TCRs tracked tumor mutation counts.

Germline CDR1 ENHRY, CDR2 SYGVKD. The V and J ends lost 0 bases and 3 bases respectively, with 12 bases between them. This CDR3 region has 15 residues. By sample share, this clonotype is medium-sized (0.01 to 0.1%). Antigen specificity is unknown. As for time point: sample taken at primary tumor resection. TCRdb called the 5' RACE reads again in MiXCR, with one record for every CDR3 protein. The sample includes 5,700 or so distinct CDR3 sequences, approximately 7.5% seen only once; the top ten take approximately 29%. The rearrangement links TRBV10-3 to TRBJ2-7, with TRBD2 as a possible D gene (6 bases). The input for sequencing was lung tumor tissue, taken at surgery. The TCR was taken from a female donor with early-stage non-small cell lung cancer. The CDR3 reads CAISESAQGGYEQYF. CDR3 DNA: TGTGCCATCAGTGAGTCAGCGCAGGGAGGCTACGAGCAGTACTTC.